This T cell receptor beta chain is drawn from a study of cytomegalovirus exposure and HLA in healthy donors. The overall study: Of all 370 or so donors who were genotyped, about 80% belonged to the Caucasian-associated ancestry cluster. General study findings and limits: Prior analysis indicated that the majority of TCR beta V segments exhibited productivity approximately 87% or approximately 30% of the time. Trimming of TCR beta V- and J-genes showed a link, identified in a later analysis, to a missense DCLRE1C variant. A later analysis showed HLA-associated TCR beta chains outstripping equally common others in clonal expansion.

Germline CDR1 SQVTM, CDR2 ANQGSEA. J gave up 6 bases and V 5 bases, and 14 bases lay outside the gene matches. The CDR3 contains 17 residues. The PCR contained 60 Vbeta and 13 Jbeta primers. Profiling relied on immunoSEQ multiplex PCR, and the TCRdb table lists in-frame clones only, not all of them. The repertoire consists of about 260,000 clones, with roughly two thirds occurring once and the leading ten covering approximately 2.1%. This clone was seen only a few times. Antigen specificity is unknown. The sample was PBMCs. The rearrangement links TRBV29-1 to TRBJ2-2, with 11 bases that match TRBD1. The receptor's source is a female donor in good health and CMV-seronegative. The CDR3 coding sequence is TGCAGCGTTCGGGACTCCGGACAGGGGGCTCCCCCCGGGGAGCTGTTTTTT. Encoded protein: CSVRDSGQGAPPGELFF.